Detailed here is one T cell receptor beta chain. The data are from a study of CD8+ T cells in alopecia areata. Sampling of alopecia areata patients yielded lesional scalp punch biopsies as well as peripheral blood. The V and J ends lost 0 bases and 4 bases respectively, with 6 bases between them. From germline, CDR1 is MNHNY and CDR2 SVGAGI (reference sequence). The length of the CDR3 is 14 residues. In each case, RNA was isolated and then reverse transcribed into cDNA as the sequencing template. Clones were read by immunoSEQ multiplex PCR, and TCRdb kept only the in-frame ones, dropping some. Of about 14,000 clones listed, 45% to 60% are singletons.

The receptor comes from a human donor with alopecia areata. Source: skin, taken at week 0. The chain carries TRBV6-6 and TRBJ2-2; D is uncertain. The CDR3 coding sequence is TGTGCCAGCAGTTACTCGGCGACCACCGGGGAGCTGTTTTTT. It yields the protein CASSYSATTGELFF.